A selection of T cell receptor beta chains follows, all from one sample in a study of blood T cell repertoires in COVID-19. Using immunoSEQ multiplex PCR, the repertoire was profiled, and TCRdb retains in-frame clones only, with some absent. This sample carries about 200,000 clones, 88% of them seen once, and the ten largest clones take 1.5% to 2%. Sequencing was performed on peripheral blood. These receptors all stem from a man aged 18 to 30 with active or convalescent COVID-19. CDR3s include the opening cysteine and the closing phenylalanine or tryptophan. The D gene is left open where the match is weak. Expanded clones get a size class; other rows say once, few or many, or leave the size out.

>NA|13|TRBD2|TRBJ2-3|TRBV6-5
CASKGLATDTQYF
TGTGCCAGCAAAGGACTAGCCACAGATACGCAGTATTTT
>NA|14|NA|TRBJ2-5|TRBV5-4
CASSRPGSQETQYF
TGTGCCAGCAGCCGACCGGGTTCCCAAGAGACCCAGTACTTC
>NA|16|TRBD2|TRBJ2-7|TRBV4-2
CASSQIVSGDYYEQYF
TGTGCCAGCAGCCAAATAGTAAGCGGGGATTATTACGAGCAGTACTTC
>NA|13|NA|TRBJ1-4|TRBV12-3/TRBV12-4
CASSITRVGKLFF
TGTGCCAGCAGCATAACACGGGTCGGAAAACTGTTTTTT
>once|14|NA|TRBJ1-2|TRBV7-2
CASSPEAGNYGYTF
TGTGCCAGCAGCCCCGAGGCGGGGAACTATGGCTACACCTTC
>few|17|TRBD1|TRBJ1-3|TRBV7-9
CASSTTDRADSGNTIYF
TGTGCCAGCAGCACCACGGACAGGGCCGACTCTGGAAACACCATATATTTT
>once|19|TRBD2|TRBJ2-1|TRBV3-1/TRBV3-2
CASSHLSGTSGSGFHEQFF
TGTGCCAGCAGCCATTTGTCCGGGACTAGCGGGAGTGGGTTCCATGAGCAGTTCTTC
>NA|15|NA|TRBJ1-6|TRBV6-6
CASSYRGAGNSPLHF
TGTGCCAGCAGTTACAGAGGCGCTGGGAATTCACCCCTCCACTTT
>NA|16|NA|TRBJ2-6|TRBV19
CASTTNGGSGANVLTF
TGTGCCAGTACTACTAACGGGGGTTCTGGGGCCAACGTCCTGACTTTC
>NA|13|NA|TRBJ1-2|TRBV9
CASSSYRVDGYTF
TGTGCCAGCAGCTCTTACAGGGTAGATGGCTACACCTTC
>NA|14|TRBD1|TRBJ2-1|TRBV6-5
CASWAGGSYNEQFF
TGTGCCAGCTGGGCAGGGGGCTCCTACAATGAGCAGTTCTTC